This T cell receptor beta chain was captured in a study of T cells in Graves' hyperthyroidism and ophthalmopathy. Active moderate-to-severe ophthalmopathy, Clinical Activity Score at least 3, NOSPECS at least 4, under 3 months' duration. The diagnoses drew upon clinical symptoms, serum thyroxine and TRAb, thyroid ultrasound and orbital computed tomography. Each 10 ml fresh peripheral blood draw supplied the PBMCs. Amplified TCR beta CDR3 regions came from RNA transcripts. With the HTBI primer set, the TCR CDR3 went through a first round of RT-PCR. In TCRdb, the multiplex PCR reads were re-called with MiXCR into one record per CDR3 protein. This sample carries around 350,000 distinct CDR3 sequences, roughly 15% of them seen once, and the ten largest clones take around 20%. CDR1 and CDR2 from the germline V gene are ENHRY and SYGVKD. CDR3 length: 13 amino acids. Trimming removed 7 bases from V and 8 bases from J, with 15 bases in between.

This clonotype was seen a handful of times. Sample: blood. The clonotype comes from a woman aged 25 to 39 with Graves' ophthalmopathy. The rearrangement uses TRBV10-3 and TRBJ2-1; D unclear. CDR3 loop: CAIKAASWYEQFF. The CDR3, as DNA: TGTGCCATCAAGGCGGCCAGTTGGTATGAGCAGTTCTTC.